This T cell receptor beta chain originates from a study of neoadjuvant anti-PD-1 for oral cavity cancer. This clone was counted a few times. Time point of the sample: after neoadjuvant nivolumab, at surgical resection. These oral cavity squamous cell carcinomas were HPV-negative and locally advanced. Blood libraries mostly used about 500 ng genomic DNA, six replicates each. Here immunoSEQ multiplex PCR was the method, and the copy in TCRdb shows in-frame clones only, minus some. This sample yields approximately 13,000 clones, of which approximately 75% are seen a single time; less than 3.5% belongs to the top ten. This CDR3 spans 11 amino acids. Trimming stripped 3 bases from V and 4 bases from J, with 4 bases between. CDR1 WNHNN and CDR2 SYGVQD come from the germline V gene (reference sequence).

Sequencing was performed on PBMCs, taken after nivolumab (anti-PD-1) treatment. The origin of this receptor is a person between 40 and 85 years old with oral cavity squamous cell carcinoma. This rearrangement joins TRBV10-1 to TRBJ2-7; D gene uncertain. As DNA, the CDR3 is TGCGCCAGCAGTGACGGATACGAGCAGTACTTC. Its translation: CASSDGYEQYF.